This TCR beta chain was identified during a study of cytomegalovirus exposure and HLA in healthy donors. The CDR3 is made up of 12 amino acids. Trimming took off 0 bases at V and 8 bases at J, with 8 bases between the two ends. In germline, CDR1 is SGHRS, CDR2 YFSETQ. 60 Vbeta and 13 Jbeta primers were used in PCR. Using immunoSEQ multiplex PCR, the repertoire was profiled, and TCRdb retains in-frame clones only, with some absent. This sample has over 120,000 clones; about 74% occur once, and the top ten carry 4.3%. Specimen: PBMCs. The sequence came from a man aged 18 to 29 in good health and CMV-seropositive. The chain employs TRBV5-1 and TRBJ1-2; perhaps TRBD1 as D (5 bases). Here the CDR3 DNA reads TGCGCCAGCAGCTTGGTAGGGGAAGGCTACACCTTC. Residues: CASSLVGEGYTF. The full variable domain, with the rest looked up from reference TRBV5-1 and TRBJ1-2, is KAGVTQTPRYLIKTRGQQVTLSCSPISGHRSVSWYQQTPGQGLQFLFEYFSETQRNKGNFPGRFSGRQFSNSRSEMNVSTLELGDSALYLCASSLVGEGYTFGSGTRLTVV.